The 21 T cell receptor beta chains below all came from one sample that was sequenced in a study of T cell responses to AZD1222 COVID-19 vaccine. Assay: immunoSEQ multiplex PCR; the TCRdb copy retains only in-frame clones and omits some. The sample lists 150,000 to 200,000 clones; 94% were seen once. The sample consisted of peripheral blood, taken 28 days after the second AZD1222 dose. The receptor source for this set is an adult who received the AZD1222 COVID-19 vaccine.

V is TRBV3-1 (or the pseudogene TRBV3-2) and J is TRBJ1-2; D remains ambiguous. V lost 8 bases and J 9 bases, leaving 13 bases between the germline ends. CDR3 length: 11 residues. CDR1 and CDR2 from the germline V gene are LGHDT and YNNKEL (reference sequence). The CDR3 sequence is CASSHHVRYTF. The CDR3 DNA sequence: TGTGCCAGCTCGCACCACGTTCGCTACACCTTC.

V is TRBV5-6 and J is TRBJ1-2; tentative D call: TRBD1 (5 bases). The CDR3 is 15 residues long. Trimming took 2 bases from V and 3 from J, leaving 14 bases between them. Germline CDR1 SGHDT, CDR2 YYEEEE. This CDR3 reads CASSFRDGFHYGYTF. In nucleotides, the CDR3 is TGTGCCAGCAGCTTCCGGGACGGATTCCACTATGGCTACACCTTC. The full variable domain, its missing parts supplied by reference TRBV5-6 and TRBJ1-2, is DAGVTQSPTHLIKTRGQQVTLRCSPKSGHDTVSWYQQALGQGPQFIFQYYEEEERQRGNFPDRFSGHQFPNYSSELNVNALLLGDSALYLCASSFRDGFHYGYTFGSGTRLTVV.

The rearrangement links TRBV30 to TRBJ2-2; 7 nucleotides align to TRBD1. Per germline, CDR1 GTSNPN and CDR2 SVGIG (reference sequence). This CDR3 region has 13 residues. Trimming removed 0 bases from V and 7 bases from J; junction bases left unmatched: 2. The chain's CDR3 is CAWSVQGNGELFF. The CDR3 DNA is TGTGCCTGGAGTGTACAGGGGAACGGGGAGCTGTTTTTT.

The chain combines TRBV10-3 with TRBJ1-1; D may be TRBD1 (6 bases). The CDR3 spans 15 residues. Germline V lookup: CDR1 ENHRY, CDR2 SYGVKD. V was shortened by 0 bases and J by 3 bases, with 11 bases between the two germline ends. CDR3 nucleotide sequence: TGTGCCATCAGTGAGTCCCAGGGGCTCCACACTGAAGCTTTCTTT. This encodes CAISESQGLHTEAFF.

The chain has TRBV30 and TRBJ1-5, with 9 positions matching TRBD1. This CDR3 has 14 amino acids. The germline V gene encodes CDR1 GTSNPN and CDR2 SVGIG (reference sequence). V was clipped by 1 base and J by 4 bases; unmatched bases: 2. The CDR3 is CAWSEGTGNQPQHF. The CDR3 DNA reads as TGTGCCTGGAGTGAAGGGACAGGGAATCAGCCCCAGCATTTT.

This sequence joins TRBV30 and TRBJ1-1; D gene ambiguous. From germline, CDR1 is GTSNPN and CDR2 SVGIG (reference sequence). This CDR3 has 16 amino acids. Trimming cost V 2 bases and J 0 bases, with 16 bases left between them. The CDR3 DNA reads TGTGCCTGGAGTCCCCGCCCCCGAGAGATGAACACTGAAGCTTTCTTT. This translates into CAWSPRPREMNTEAFF.

This clone showed up just once. This chain connects TRBV18 to TRBJ1-1; D uncertain. V lost 2 bases, J lost 2 bases, and 12 bases lay in between. CDR3 length: 15 amino acids. CDR1 is KGHSH and CDR2 is LQKENI in the germline V gene. The CDR3 nucleotides read TGTGCCAGCTCACCATTCCCCTCGAGCAACACTGAAGCTTTCTTT. It encodes CASSPFPSSNTEAFF.

The chain carries TRBV27 and TRBJ1-2; weak D call: TRBD1 (5 bases). CDR1 is MNHEY and CDR2 is SMNVEV in the germline V gene (reference sequence). This CDR3 region has 16 residues. The V and J ends lost 3 bases and 10 bases respectively, with 24 bases between them. The CDR3 region is CASSFQNTGQFSLYTF. In DNA form, the CDR3 reads TGTGCCAGCAGTTTCCAAAACACGGGGCAATTCTCCCTCTACACCTTC.

The J gene is TRBJ1-1, the V gene TRBV11-1; the match to TRBD1 covers 8 bases. V lost 2 bases and J lost 1; bases outside the gene matches: 0. Looked up from germline, CDR1 is SGHAT and CDR2 is FQDESV (reference sequence). This CDR3 spans 14 amino acids. The CDR3: CASSLQGANTEAFF. The DNA of the CDR3 is TGTGCCAGCAGCTTACAGGGGGCGAACACTGAAGCTTTCTTT. The whole variable domain, filled in from reference TRBV11-1 and TRBJ1-1, reads EAEVAQSPRYKITEKSQAVAFWCDPISGHATLYWYRQILGQGPELLVQFQDESVVDDSQLPKDRFSAERLKGVDSTLKIQPAELGDSAMYLCASSLQGANTEAFFGQGTRLTVV.

The gene calls are TRBV6-5 and TRBJ2-7; the D is unclear. Germline V lookup: CDR1 MNHEY, CDR2 SVGAGI. The CDR3 has 13 residues. V dropped 5 bases and J dropped 6 bases, with 14 bases sitting between them. The chain's CDR3 is CASSPKDPGEQYF. In DNA, the CDR3 is TGTGCCAGCAGTCCAAAGGACCCGGGCGAGCAGTACTTC.

The chain couples TRBV6-6 to TRBJ2-3; D assignment may be TRBD1 or TRBD2 (5 bases each). The V end lost 5 bases, the J end lost 1 base, and 19 bases lay between the germline ends. Per germline, CDR1 MNHNY and CDR2 SVGAGI (reference sequence). This CDR3 is 17 amino acids long. The CDR3 sequence: CASSLAKLRDGTDTQYF. The CDR3 region has the DNA TGTGCCAGCAGTCTGGCAAAACTCCGGGACGGCACAGATACGCAGTATTTT.

The chain carries TRBV5-6 and TRBJ2-1, with 7 bases fitting TRBD2. Germline loops: CDR1 SGHDT, CDR2 YYEEEE. The trim removed 4 bases at V and 2 bases at J, leaving 12 bases unmatched. There are 17 residues in the CDR3. The chain's CDR3 is CASSTGPGAGTYNEQFF. CDR3 bases: TGTGCCAGCAGCACCGGGCCAGGAGCGGGGACCTACAATGAGCAGTTCTTC.

The rearrangement uses TRBV28 and TRBJ2-7, with D unclear. This CDR3 has 12 residues. V was clipped by 6 bases and J by 5 bases, with 11 bases between them. CDR1 MDHEN and CDR2 SYDVKM come from the germline V gene. CDR3: CASRPRVNEQYF. CDR3 DNA sequence: TGTGCCAGCAGACCTAGGGTTAACGAGCAGTACTTC.

The V call is TRBV10-3, the J call TRBJ2-3, with D perhaps matching TRBD2 (5 bases). Germline CDR1 is ENHRY and CDR2 is SYGVKD. CDR3 size: 11 residues. Trimming took 8 bases from V and 4 from J, leaving 7 bases between them. The CDR3 here is CAIGAADTQYF. The CDR3 coding sequence is TGTGCCATCGGAGCGGCAGATACGCAGTATTTT.

J is TRBJ2-1 and V is TRBV7-3; TRBD1 matches at 8 bases. Germline lookup yields CDR1 SGHTA and CDR2 FQGTGA. The J segment lost 5 bases and the V segment lost 4 bases, leaving 10 bases of the junction unmatched. CDR3 length: 16 residues. DNA of the CDR3: TGTGCCAGCAGCTCCTCCTCCGGGACAGGCAACAATGAGCAGTTCTTC. Amino acids: CASSSSSGTGNNEQFF.

This sequence joins TRBV6-2 or TRBV6-3 and TRBJ1-5; D ambiguous. This CDR3 is built from 14 residues. V dropped 6 bases and J dropped 7 bases, with 16 bases sitting between them. Looked up from germline, CDR1 is MNHEY and CDR2 is SVGEGT. The CDR3 coding sequence is TGTGCCAGCAGCCCCACTATAATGGGCCAGCCCCAGCATTTT. Protein: CASSPTIMGQPQHF.

The genes are TRBV27 and TRBJ1-6; 7 nucleotides agree with TRBD1. This CDR3 is built from 16 residues. Germline lookup yields CDR1 MNHEY and CDR2 SMNVEV (reference sequence). The V segment lost 7 bases and the J segment 8 bases; nucleotides outside the gene matches: 14. The DNA of the CDR3 is TGTGCCAGCACCTCGGGGTGGGGACAGTCTCATTCACCCCTCCACTTT. As protein: CASTSGWGQSHSPLHF.

The chain is built from TRBV30 and TRBJ2-7; D gene uncertain. Germline assignment: CDR1 GTSNPN and CDR2 SVGIG (reference sequence). The CDR3 loop spans 11 amino acids. V was cut by 1 base and J by 12 bases, with 13 bases left in between. The CDR3 region is CAWSAAEARYF. The CDR3 DNA reads TGTGCCTGGAGTGCTGCAGAAGCCAGGTACTTC.

This chain uses TRBV28 with TRBJ2-7; 7 nucleotides line up with TRBD2. V was clipped by 4 bases and J by 7 bases; unmatched bases: 4. The germline gives CDR1 MDHEN, CDR2 SYDVKM. This CDR3 comprises 12 residues. CDR3 sequence reads: CASSYRDYEQYF. The CDR3 DNA is TGTGCCAGCAGTTACCGGGACTATGAGCAGTACTTC.

Only one count was recorded for this clone. The genes are TRBV2 and TRBJ1-5; D gene unclear. The CDR3 loop spans 11 amino acids. Trimming took off 10 bases at V and 0 bases at J, with 4 bases between the two ends. Germline values: CDR1 SNHLY, CDR2 FYNNEI. CDR3 nucleotides: TGTGCCATCCATAGCAATCAGCCCCAGCATTTT. Translated: CAIHSNQPQHF.

This clone was seen only once. The V call is TRBV5-5, the J call TRBJ2-5; 8 bases align to TRBD1. This CDR3 contains 16 residues. The V and J ends lost 5 bases and 1 base, in that order; junction bases with no gene match: 10. CDR1 SGHKS and CDR2 YYEKEE come from the germline V gene (reference sequence). The CDR3 DNA sequence: TGTGCCAGCAGTCTCTATGCCGGGACAGGCCAAGAGACCCAGTACTTC. The encoded protein is CASSLYAGTGQETQYF.